The 15 T cell receptor beta chains below come from one sample, sequenced in a study of cytomegalovirus exposure and HLA in healthy donors. The PCR employed 60 Vbeta primers together with 13 Jbeta primers. The repertoire was sequenced with immunoSEQ multiplex PCR; TCRdb's copy has only in-frame clones and lacks some. The repertoire holds roughly 36,000 clones, with 75% to 85% as singletons. The sequencing input was PBMCs. The receptors come from a male donor in good health and CMV-seronegative.

This clone was seen once. This sequence joins TRBV2 and TRBJ2-7; 11 positions match TRBD2. Germline CDR1 and CDR2: SNHLY and FYNNEI. The CDR3 runs to 13 residues. The V gene end was trimmed by 8 bases and the J gene end by 1 base; junction bases not matched to a gene: 1. In DNA, the CDR3 is TGTGCCAGCGGGACTAGCGGTTCCTACGAGCAGTACTTC. Its protein is CASGTSGSYEQYF.

The genes are TRBV27 and TRBJ2-2; D perhaps matches TRBD2 (6 bases). Germline CDR1 and CDR2: MNHEY and SMNVEV (reference sequence). V was cut by 3 bases and J by 7 bases, with 6 bases left in between. This CDR3 has 12 amino acids. This chain's CDR3 is CASSLGGGELFF. The CDR3, as DNA: TGTGCCAGCAGTTTGGGGGGCGGGGAGCTGTTTTTT.

V and J are TRBV19 and TRBJ1-5, with 7 bases that match TRBD1. CDR1 and CDR2 (germline): LNHDA, SQIVND (reference sequence). This CDR3 spans 14 amino acids. The J segment lost 3 bases and the V segment lost 5 bases, leaving 4 bases of the junction unmatched. In DNA, the CDR3 is TGTGCCAGTAGTTTCGGGACAGTCAATCAGCCCCAGCATTTT. Its translation: CASSFGTVNQPQHF.

This clone was seen a few times. This chain joins TRBV15 and TRBJ2-1; the D gene is possibly TRBD1 (6 bases). V lost 4 bases and J 8 bases, leaving 12 bases between the germline ends. The CDR3 length is 13 residues. CDR1 is LNHNV, CDR2 YYDKDF, per germline (reference sequence). The CDR3 coding sequence is TGTGCCACCAGCATGACAGGTGGTGATGAGCAGTTCTTC. Amino acid sequence: CATSMTGGDEQFF.

The chain employs TRBV29-1 and TRBJ2-1, with 7 bases that match TRBD2. CDR3 length: 14 residues. From germline, CDR1 is SQVTM and CDR2 ANQGSEA. Trimming cost V 3 bases and J 2 bases; bases outside gene matches: 4. CDR3 protein: CSVESGRAYNEQFF. The CDR3 nucleotides read TGCAGCGTTGAGTCGGGGAGGGCCTACAATGAGCAGTTCTTC.

This clone appeared a few times. V and J are TRBV11-3 and TRBJ2-2, with D tentatively TRBD1 (5 bases). The germline V gene has CDR1 SGHNT and CDR2 YENEEA. The CDR3 consists of 18 residues. V gave up 4 bases and J gave up 4 bases, with 22 bases separating them. Written as DNA, the CDR3 is TGTGCCAGCAGCTGTACCTACACCGGATGCAGGGCCACCGGGGAGCTGTTTTTT. It specifies CASSCTYTGCRATGELFF.

This clone was recorded a few times. V is TRBV29-1 and J is TRBJ2-1, with 9 bases lining up with TRBD2. Germline values: CDR1 SQVTM, CDR2 ANQGSEA. The J segment lost 10 bases and the V segment lost 3 bases, leaving 7 bases of the junction unmatched. The CDR3 runs 13 residues. The CDR3 sequence is CSVDPREGGEQFF. The CDR3 region has the DNA TGCAGCGTTGACCCGCGGGAGGGGGGCGAGCAGTTCTTC.

The chain uses TRBV5-5 and TRBJ1-1, with 7 bases lining up with TRBD1. The CDR3 has 15 residues. Germline V gene lookup returns CDR1 SGHKS and CDR2 YYEKEE (reference sequence). Trimming took 5 bases from V and 4 from J; bases not matched to a gene: 11. CDR3: CASSFTDRPVTEAFF. In nucleotides, the CDR3 is TGTGCCAGCAGTTTTACGGACAGGCCGGTCACTGAAGCTTTCTTT.

The chain is built from TRBV2 and TRBJ2-5; 11 bases map to TRBD1. V was pared by 7 bases and J by 2 bases, with 6 bases of the junction left unmatched. This CDR3 is 15 amino acids long. Germline V gene data show CDR1 as SNHLY and CDR2 as FYNNEI. CDR3 sequence reads: CASTNRDRGQETQYF. CDR3 nucleotide sequence: TGTGCCAGCACTAACCGGGACAGGGGGCAAGAGACCCAGTACTTC.

The chain couples TRBV4-3 to TRBJ2-1; D possibly corresponds to TRBD1 (6 bases). Trimming left V 2 bases short and J 0 bases short, with 8 bases between. The germline gives CDR1 LGHNA, CDR2 YSLEER. This CDR3 contains 15 residues. The CDR3 DNA reads TGCGCCAGCAGCCAACAACAGGGCTCCTACAATGAGCAGTTCTTC. It is translated as CASSQQQGSYNEQFF.

The J gene is TRBJ2-7, the V gene TRBV5-1, with 14 positions matching TRBD2. Germline V gives CDR1 SGHRS, CDR2 YFSETQ. This CDR3 region has 15 residues. The V segment lost 5 bases and the J segment 3 bases; nucleotides outside the gene matches: 4. CDR3 protein: CASSPGLAGGYEQYF. The CDR3 nucleotides read TGCGCCAGCAGTCCCGGACTAGCGGGGGGCTACGAGCAGTACTTC.

The V gene is TRBV6-6, the J gene TRBJ1-6; no definite D call. The CDR3 length is 13 residues. Deletions cut 6 bases from V and 7 bases from J, with 10 bases between. Germline V gene data show CDR1 as MNHNY and CDR2 as SVGAGI (reference sequence). The CDR3 protein is CASSSRVNSPLHF. CDR3 in DNA: TGTGCCAGCAGCTCGCGGGTCAATTCACCCCTCCACTTT.

The rearrangement uses TRBV25-1 and TRBJ2-7; TRBD2 aligns across 14 bases. The CDR3 totals 15 residues. CDR1 and CDR2 from the germline V gene are MGHDK and SYGVNS. Trimming cost V 6 bases and J 3 bases; bases outside gene matches: 4. The CDR3 nucleotides are TGTGCCAGCAGCAAGGGACTAGCGGGAGACTACGAGCAGTACTTC. Amino acids: CASSKGLAGDYEQYF.

The rearrangement uses TRBV6-5 and TRBJ2-2; 7 bases fit TRBD2. The germline CDR1 and CDR2 sequences are MNHEY and SVGAGI. Losses at the gene ends were 2 bases for V and 4 bases for J; bases not matched to a gene: 4. This CDR3 comprises 15 residues. The CDR3: CASSYLADITGELFF. DNA for the CDR3: TGTGCCAGCAGTTACCTAGCGGATATCACCGGGGAGCTGTTTTTT.

The chain has TRBV12-5 and TRBJ2-3; 13 nucleotides agree with TRBD2. The CDR3 covers 16 residues. The germline V gene encodes CDR1 LGHNT and CDR2 FRNRAP. Trimming took 4 bases from V and 2 from J; bases not matched to a gene: 3. CDR3 DNA: TGTGCTAGTGGTTCCGGACTAGCGGGGGCCACAGATACGCAGTATTTT. It yields the protein CASGSGLAGATDTQYF.